The entry below gives a single T cell receptor (beta chain) sequence along with its context. It was with 60 Vbeta and 13 Jbeta primers that the PCR ran. Libraries were prepared by immunoSEQ multiplex PCR; TCRdb keeps only in-frame clonotypes and omits some of them. The data hold fewer than 85,000 clones, with 72% observed a single time. These data come from a study of cytomegalovirus exposure and HLA in healthy donors. Overall study: Early on, a data release was issued that held 80 million or so unique TCRs from HLA-typed donors.

These donors counted as nominally healthy when sampled, but unrecorded immune exposures were likely. Per germline, CDR1 SEHNR and CDR2 FQNEAQ (reference sequence). V shed 1 base, J shed 3 bases, and the junction held 2 bases outside the gene matches. The CDR3 sequence is 15 residues long. Input material: PBMCs. J is TRBJ2-3 and V is TRBV7-9; 9 positions agree with TRBD1. The receptor was derived from a middle-aged woman in good health and CMV-seropositive. In DNA form, the CDR3 reads TGTGCCAGCAGCTTAGGGACAGGGGTTACAGATACGCAGTATTTT. Its protein product is CASSLGTGVTDTQYF.